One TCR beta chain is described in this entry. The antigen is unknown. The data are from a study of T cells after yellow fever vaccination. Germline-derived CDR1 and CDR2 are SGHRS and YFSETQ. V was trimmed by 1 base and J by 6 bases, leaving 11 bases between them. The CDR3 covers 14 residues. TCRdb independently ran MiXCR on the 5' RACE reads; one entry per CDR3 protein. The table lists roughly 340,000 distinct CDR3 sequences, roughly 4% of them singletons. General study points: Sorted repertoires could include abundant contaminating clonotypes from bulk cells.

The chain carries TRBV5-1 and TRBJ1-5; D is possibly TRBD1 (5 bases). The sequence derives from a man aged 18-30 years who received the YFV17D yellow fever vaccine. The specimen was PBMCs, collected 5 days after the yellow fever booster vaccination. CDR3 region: CASSLQGIGQPQHF. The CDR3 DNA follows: TGCGCCAGCAGCTTGCAGGGAATCGGTCAGCCCCAGCATTTT.